This T cell receptor beta chain was documented in a study of cytomegalovirus exposure and HLA in healthy donors (dated by TCRdb to between 2016 and 2019). Context from the whole study: According to an earlier analysis of a few hundred of the donors, some 170 million T cells yielded some 110 million unique TCR beta sequences and about 300 Gb of sequence data. Approximately 300 gigabases of sequencing data and roughly 80 million unique TCR sequences made up an early release that covered several hundred HLA-typed donors. Of the 398 genotyped donors, 65% to 90% fell in the genetic ancestry cluster associated with self-reported Caucasian donors. The study aimed to test whether cataloging public T cell receptors could reveal signatures of past pathogen exposure. The T cell repertoires of 666 subjects were profiled by immunosequencing and related to cytomegalovirus serostatus. In addition to the first cohort of several hundred subjects, a separate validation cohort of 100 to 150 different subjects was used. To predict cytomegalovirus infection status, the study combined high-throughput TCR immunosequencing, statistical association of individual TCRs with disease status, and machine learning. To study patterns of TCR occurrence, a later analysis re-analyzed previously published TCR beta repertoires from 600 to 750 donors and added high-resolution HLA genotyping. In the later analysis, no new phenotypic data were used to find candidate immune exposures; instead, reliance was placed on TCR beta sequences and their occurrence across donors. An earlier analysis of a few hundred of the donors applied high-throughput TCR beta sequencing to assess whether each TCR beta V gene segment acted as functional or pseudogenic. Donor age, sex, ethnicity and CMV serostatus were compiled together with the repertoire data. Genome-wide SNP genotypes for about 65% of the 666 donors were used in a later genetic analysis, which treated that subset as a discovery cohort. All discovery cohort repertoires had been generated on a single sequencing platform. HLA typing included class I and class II loci at four-digit resolution. The number of typed donors differed by locus: about 629-640 for A, B, C, DRB1 and DQB1; about 520 for DQA1; approximately 610 for DPA1; and some 430 for DPB1. Roughly 5 DR-DQ haplotypes were handled as single units for association and clustering, since linkage in the cohort was strong. On average, 235,054 unique TCR beta nucleotide sequences were sequenced per donor among more than 350 genotyped donors of the cohort, with 15% to 20% of those sequences being non-productive.

Overall study results and their limits: Only TCR beta chains were sequenced in this cohort, and the absence of alpha or paired-chain data limited detectable features. In a later analysis, TCR association rates were found to vary across HLA loci, with the most associated TCRs seen for DRB1 alleles and the fewest for HLA-C alleles. Linkage disequilibrium might explain the correlated functional status among segregating V segments, but an unknown experimental factor could not be excluded. Sequencing depth was assumed to be roughly uniform across donors in the presence/absence analyses, though that assumption may not hold. In vitro tests confirmed that a few of the cytomegalovirus-associated TCR beta chains recognize cytomegalovirus antigens. In a later genetic analysis, fewer N-insertions in productive TCRs were reported among donors in an Asian-associated ancestry cluster than the roughly 640-donor mean. It was suggested by the authors that the approach could potentially be generalized to other disease states and immunological phenotypes. Immune exposure information for the cohort was limited to CMV serostatus. In the study, some 160 TCR beta chains were listed as associated with cytomegalovirus. Because HLA typing was missing for some donors at each locus, association tests included only the typed subset. Some IMGT-functional V segments, including TRBV6-2 and TRBV6-3, could not be told apart with the 87-base-pair reads, so those segments were excluded. Specific HLA alleles were associated with 16,951 TCR beta sequences at a false discovery rate of 0.05 in a later analysis. Assigning TCR associations to individual alleles was difficult when HLA alleles, especially DR and DQ, strongly co-occurred. Cytomegalovirus status was reported to be diagnosed by the classifier with high specificity and sensitivity in both the original and validation cohorts. Most TCR sequences were seen in very few donors, while some public TCRs were found in many individuals. A cluster of highly shared sequence variants was judged likely to be a technical artifact of the sequencing pipeline. Broadly in line with IMGT annotations, most TCR beta V segments showed up in productive rearrangements about 87% or about 30% of the time in an earlier analysis of several hundred of the donors. In a later analysis, HLA-associated TCR beta chains were found to be more clonally expanded and to have lower generation probabilities than equally common non-associated chains. According to a later analysis, most CMV-associated TCR beta chains appeared to be HLA-restricted, and the HLA associations seemed to be driven largely by CMV exposure. V-gene and J-gene trimming of TCR beta chains was associated with a missense DCLRE1C variant in a later genetic analysis, and the association was replicated in an independent cohort. The earlier analysis of 587 of the donors excluded roughly 16 rarely observed V segments, including chromosome 9 orphons, because counts were too low. A further reported finding was that TCR beta sequences accurately predicted the HLA-A and HLA-B alleles for most subjects in the first cohort. Several of the top co-occurrence clusters appeared to be linked to parvovirus B19, influenza, CMV and Epstein-Barr virus, according to a later analysis.

From the cysteine through the phenylalanine, the CDR3 covers 13 amino acids. The read is trimmed to its CDR3 DNA, 39 bases read in frame from base 1. CDR1 and CDR2, per the germline V gene, are SGHTA and FQGTGA. V is cut by 6 bases and J by 0 bases, and the space between the germline ends is 8 bases. The cohort comprised 550 to 700 healthy bone marrow donors. At the time of sampling, all cohort members were nominally healthy, though unrecorded immune exposures were likely present. The donor tested CMV seronegative and was one of the 352 seronegative cohort members. A peripheral blood sample was provided by each donor, and peripheral blood mononuclear cells were used for TCR beta sequencing. The Qiagen DNeasy Blood Extraction Kit was used to extract genomic DNA from the blood cell samples. The protocol used for the library was the immunoSEQ multiplex PCR assay. For the multiplex PCR, a mixture combining 60 forward primers for TCR Vbeta segments and 13 reverse primers for TCR Jbeta segments was used. Amplification of the CDR3 region of rearranged TCR beta genes was performed with a multiplex PCR assay on genomic DNA. Amplified TCR beta libraries were sequenced as 87-base-pair reads on the Illumina HiSeq System. The original methods were these. Across the roughly 700 repertoires, a later analysis counted approximately 83 million unique TCR beta chains, roughly 11 million of which were shared by at least two donors. Raw reads were error-corrected and collapsed into unique sequences with a nearest-neighbor algorithm that merged closely related sequences to remove PCR and sequencing errors. Alignment of CDR3 sequences to IMGT reference sequences was used to assign V, D and J gene segments. For a sequence to be retained, at least a six-nucleotide match to both a V gene segment and a J gene segment was required. A rearrangement was called productive if the CDR3 had no stop codons and remained in frame with V and J, and every other rearrangement was called non-productive. Following IMGT convention, CDR3 was defined as the stretch from the second conserved V-encoded cysteine to the conserved J-encoded phenylalanine. The earlier analysis of about 590 of the donors excluded sequences that lacked an unambiguous match to a single V gene segment. In an earlier analysis of 450 to 750 of the donors, a V segment was called functional when productive rearrangements were above 56.7%, and segregating when the standard deviation between donors exceeded 5%. A statistical classification framework was developed to diagnose cytomegalovirus status using the catalog of TCR beta chain sequences. V and J gene assignment, in a later analysis, came from comparing TCR nucleotide sequences with IMGT/GENE-DB human TR gene sequences. The TCRdist pipeline was used in a later analysis to assign CDR3 sequences and most-parsimonious VDJ recombination scenarios. A later analysis defined each TCR beta chain by its CDR3 amino acid sequence plus V-gene family, and excluded reads lacking a unique V-gene family. A later analysis removed 592 highly shared, low-generation-probability nucleotide sequences to deal with suspected cross-contamination and a sequencing artifact. In a later analysis, a clonal expansion index for each public chain was calculated from normalized within-repertoire ranks of inferred template counts. In a later analysis, generation probabilities were computed using a VDJ recombination model fitted to out-of-frame rearrangements, and the results were checked against IGoR. Hypergeometric tests were used in a later analysis to score TCR-TCR, TCR-HLA and TCR-CMV co-occurrence, with a repertoire-size bias correction applied to the TCR pairs. False discovery rates were estimated in a later analysis by permuting HLA or CMV assignments 20 times. In a later analysis, co-occurring TCRs were grouped with DBSCAN, and TCRdist sequence similarity was added when clustering was performed within HLA-allele-positive subsets. Repertoires with fewer than 30,000 or more than 120,000 public chains were left out of co-occurrence clustering, as were five repertoires with anomalous nucleotide sharing. TCRdb took over this immuneACCESS table, retaining in-frame rearrangements with V and J assigned. Such tables are incomplete; in checked studies, under half of the missing clones stem from an unresolved V gene, and the remainder is unexplained. D and trimming were read from the DNA, whereas the V and J calls and clone size are those reported in that table. This sample lists over 150,000 clones; 70% to 85% were detected once. In total, the top ten clones hold 4.5% to 5.5% of the sample.

Concerning this clone itself: Its antigen has not been determined. No qualities accompany the bases; no much larger clone lies one base away.

Input material: PBMCs. The chain employs TRBV7-3 and TRBJ1-1; the D segment could be TRBD1, given 5 matching bases. The source is a man aged 18 to 35 in good health and CMV-seronegative. The CDR3 in this case is CASSGALNTEAFF. The sequence in DNA is TGTGCCAGCAGTGGGGCTTTGAACACTGAAGCTTTCTTT.